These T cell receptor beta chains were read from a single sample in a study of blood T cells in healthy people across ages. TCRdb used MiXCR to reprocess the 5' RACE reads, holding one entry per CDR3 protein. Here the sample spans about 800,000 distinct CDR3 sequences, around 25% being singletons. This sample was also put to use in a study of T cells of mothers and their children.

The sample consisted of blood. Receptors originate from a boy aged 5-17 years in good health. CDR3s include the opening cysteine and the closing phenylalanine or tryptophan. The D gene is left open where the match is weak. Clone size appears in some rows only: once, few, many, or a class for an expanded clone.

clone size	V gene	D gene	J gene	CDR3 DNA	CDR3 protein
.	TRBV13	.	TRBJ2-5	TGTGCCAGCAGCGGACGGACCGGGACACTCGAAGAGACCCAGTACTTC	CASSGRTGTLEETQYF
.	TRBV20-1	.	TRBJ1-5	TGCAGTGCCTCGGGAGGGGGGAGTGGGGGCAATCAGCCCCAGCATTTT	CSASGGGSGGNQPQHF
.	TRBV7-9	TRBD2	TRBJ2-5	TGTGCCAGCAGCTGGGACGGGCTAGCGGGATGCGGAGAGACCCAGTACTTC	CASSWDGLAGCGETQYF
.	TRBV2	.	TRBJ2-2	TGTGCCAGCAAACTCGGCGGGGAGCTGTTTTTT	CASKLGGELFF
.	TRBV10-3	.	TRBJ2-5	TGTGCCATCAGTGAGTCGCAAGAGACCCAGTACTTC	CAISESQETQYF
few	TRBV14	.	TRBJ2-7	TGTGCCAGCAGCCAAGTTGACAGCCCCTACGAGCAGTACTTC	CASSQVDSPYEQYF
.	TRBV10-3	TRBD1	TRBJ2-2	TGTGCCATCAACCCTCGGACAGGGAGGCCCTCGCAAAACACCGGGGAGCTGTTTTTT	CAINPRTGRPSQNTGELFF
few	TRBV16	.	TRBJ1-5	TGTGCCAGCAGCCAATCAGGACTAGGTCAGCCCCAGCATTTT	CASSQSGLGQPQHF
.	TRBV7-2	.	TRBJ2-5	TGTGCCAGCAGCTTAAGCCGGGTGGGCCACCAAGAGACCCAGTACTTC	CASSLSRVGHQETQYF
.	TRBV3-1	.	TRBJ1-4	TGTGCCAGCAGCCAAGACCCTTCGGGGAAACTGTTTTTT	CASSQDPSGKLFF
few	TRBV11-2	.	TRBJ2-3	TGTGCCAGCAGCCTTAGAGGAGGTGTTCGGGGCACAGATACGCAGTATTTT	CASSLRGGVRGTDTQYF
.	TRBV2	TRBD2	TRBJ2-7	TGTGCCAGCAGGGGGACTAGCGGTGCTGCGAGGGAGCAGTACTTC	CASRGTSGAAREQYF
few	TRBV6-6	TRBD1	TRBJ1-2	TGTGCCAGCAGTTTACAGGGGAGAGACTATGGCTACACCTTC	CASSLQGRDYGYTF
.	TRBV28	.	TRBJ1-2	TGTGCCAGCAGTTCAGATTTTGGCTACACCTTC	CASSSDFGYTF
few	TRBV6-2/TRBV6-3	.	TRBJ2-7	TGTGCCAGCAGTTACTCTTCGCAGGGAAACGGCGAGCAGTACTTC	CASSYSSQGNGEQYF
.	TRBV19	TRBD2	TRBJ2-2	TGTGCCAGTAGTATCTTCGCGGGGGTGAACACCGGGGAGCTGTTTTTT	CASSIFAGVNTGELFF
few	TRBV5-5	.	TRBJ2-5	TGTGCCAGCAGCCTCGGGCAGATAGTGCAAGAGACCCAGTACTTC	CASSLGQIVQETQYF
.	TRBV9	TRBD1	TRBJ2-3	TGTGCCAGCAGCGTAGAAAGAGGGGGCGGCACAGATACGCAGTATTTT	CASSVERGGGTDTQYF
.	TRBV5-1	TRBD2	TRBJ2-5	TGCGCCAGCAGCTTGACTAGCGGGAGCTTAAAAACCCAGTACTTC	CASSLTSGSLKTQYF
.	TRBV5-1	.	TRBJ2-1	TGCGCCAGCAGCCTCCGTCGGGGGACCGACACGTTCTTC	CASSLRRGTDTFF
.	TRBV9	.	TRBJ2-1	TGTGCCAGCAGCGTAGCCAGAGGGGGAAACCGCAATGAGCAGTTCTTC	CASSVARGGNRNEQFF
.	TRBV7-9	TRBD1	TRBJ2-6	TGTGCCAGCACCAAAACGGCGGGACAGGGGGCATCCGGGGCCAACGTCCTGACTTTC	CASTKTAGQGASGANVLTF
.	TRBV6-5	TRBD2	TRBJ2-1	TGTGCCAGCAGTTACTCGGTGTCTCCGACTAGCGGGAGATCTATTGAGCAGTTCTTC	CASSYSVSPTSGRSIEQFF
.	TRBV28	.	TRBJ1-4	TGTGCCAGCAGTTTGGGGTCTGGCGGGGAAAAACTGTTTTTT	CASSLGSGGEKLFF
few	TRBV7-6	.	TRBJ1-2	TGTGCCAGCAGCTTAGTGGCTCAAGATCCCTGGGGCTACACCTTC	CASSLVAQDPWGYTF
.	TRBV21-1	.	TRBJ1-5	TGTGCCAGCAGCACATACGGTTATCAGCCCCAGCATTTT	CASSTYGYQPQHF
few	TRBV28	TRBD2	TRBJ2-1	TGTGCCAGCACCCTGGGGGGGTATGAGCAGTTCTTC	CASTLGGYEQFF
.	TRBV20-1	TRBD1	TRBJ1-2	TGCAGTGCTAGAGATCCACAGGGGTTTGGCGGCTACACCTTC	CSARDPQGFGGYTF
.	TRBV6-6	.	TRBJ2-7	TGTGCCAGCAGTCCCGCCAGCACCTACGAGCAGTACTTC	CASSPASTYEQYF
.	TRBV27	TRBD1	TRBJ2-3	TGTGCCAGCAGTTCCCCACTAGGGGGCCAGGATACGCAGTATTTT	CASSSPLGGQDTQYF
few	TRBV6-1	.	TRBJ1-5	TGTGCCACCTACCGGGGGGGGTCCTATAGCAATCAGCCCCAGCATTTT	CATYRGGSYSNQPQHF
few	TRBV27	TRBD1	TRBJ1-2	TGTGCCAGCAGTTTAACAGGGGGCCAGGGCTACACCTTC	CASSLTGGQGYTF
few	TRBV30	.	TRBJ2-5	TGTGCCTGGAGTGCCGGGACGACGGAGACCCAGTACTTC	CAWSAGTTETQYF
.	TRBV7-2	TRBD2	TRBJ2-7	TGTGCCAGCAGCTTAGGGACTAGCGGGCGAGACTTC	CASSLGTSGRDF
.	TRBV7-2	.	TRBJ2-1	TGTGCCAGCAGCTTAGTAGGCCTAGCATTGGAGCAGTTCTTC	CASSLVGLALEQFF
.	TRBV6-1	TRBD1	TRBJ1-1	TGTGCCAGCGGCCCAGACAGGGGGCTACGAACTTCCCACACTGAAGCTTTCTTT	CASGPDRGLRTSHTEAFF
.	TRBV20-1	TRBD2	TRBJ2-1	TGCAGTGCTAGTGGGGGGGACTCCTACAATGAGCAGTTCTTC	CSASGGDSYNEQFF
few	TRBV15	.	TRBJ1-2	TGTGCCACCAGCAGAGGCCGGAACGGTGGCTACACCTTC	CATSRGRNGGYTF
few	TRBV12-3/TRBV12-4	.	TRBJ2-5	TGTGCCAGCAGTTCAACCCGACCGGTCCAGTACTTC	CASSSTRPVQYF
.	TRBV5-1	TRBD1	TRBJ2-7	TGCGCCAGCAGCTTTGTGGACCTGATCCGGGACAGTTCCTACGAGCAGTACTTC	CASSFVDLIRDSSYEQYF
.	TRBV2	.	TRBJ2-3	TGTGCCAGCAGTGAGGGGGACCCGCGCATGGATACGCAGTATTTT	CASSEGDPRMDTQYF
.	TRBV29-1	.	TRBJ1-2	TGCAGCGTTATGAGCACTAACTATGGCTACACCTTC	CSVMSTNYGYTF
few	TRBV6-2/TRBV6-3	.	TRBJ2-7	TGTGCCAGCAGTTACGGCGGGGTCTCCTACGAGCAGTACTTC	CASSYGGVSYEQYF
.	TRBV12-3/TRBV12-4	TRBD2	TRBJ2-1	TGTGCCAGCAGTTTATTGTCTAGCGGGGGGAACAATGAGCAGTTCTTC	CASSLLSSGGNNEQFF
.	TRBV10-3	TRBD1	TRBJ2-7	TGTGCCACCGACCGGACAGGGAGCTACGAGCAGTACTTC	CATDRTGSYEQYF
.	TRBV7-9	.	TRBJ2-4	TGTGCCAGCAGCTTTGGGGGCAAAAACATTCAGTACTTC	CASSFGGKNIQYF
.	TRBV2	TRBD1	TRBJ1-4	TGTGCCAGCAGTGACCACAGGGGGCTCGAAAAACTGTTTTTT	CASSDHRGLEKLFF
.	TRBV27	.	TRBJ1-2	TGTGCCAGCAGTCTTGCAGGCGGGGGCCTCTATGGCTACACCTTC	CASSLAGGGLYGYTF
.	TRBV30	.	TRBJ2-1	TGTGCCTGGTCAAAGGGTTCCAATGAGCAGTTCTTC	CAWSKGSNEQFF
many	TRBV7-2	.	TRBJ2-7	TGTGCCAGCAGCTTAGCGTTGGGACCCTACGAGCAGTACTTC	CASSLALGPYEQYF
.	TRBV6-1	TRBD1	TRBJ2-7	TGTGCCAGCAGTGAAGTGATAGGGGGCGGCGAGCAGTACTTC	CASSEVIGGGEQYF
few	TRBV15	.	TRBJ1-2	TGTGCCACCAGCAGAGCCTCCGGGGCCCCTAACCTCTATGGCTACACCTTC	CATSRASGAPNLYGYTF
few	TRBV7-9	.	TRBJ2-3	TGTGCCAGCAGCTTTTATTCGGGACCATCTAGCACAGATACGCAGTATTTT	CASSFYSGPSSTDTQYF